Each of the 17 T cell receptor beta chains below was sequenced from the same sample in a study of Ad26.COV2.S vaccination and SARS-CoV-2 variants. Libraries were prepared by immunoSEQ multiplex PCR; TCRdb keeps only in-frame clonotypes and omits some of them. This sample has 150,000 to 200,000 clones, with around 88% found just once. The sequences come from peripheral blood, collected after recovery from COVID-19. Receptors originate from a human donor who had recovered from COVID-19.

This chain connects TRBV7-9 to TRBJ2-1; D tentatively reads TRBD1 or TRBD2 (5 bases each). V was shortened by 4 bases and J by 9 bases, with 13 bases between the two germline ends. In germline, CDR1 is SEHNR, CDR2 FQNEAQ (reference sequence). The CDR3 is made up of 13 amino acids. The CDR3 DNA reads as TGTGCCAGCAGCTCGGGGCCCTCTAGTGAGCAGTTCTTC. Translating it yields CASSSGPSSEQFF.

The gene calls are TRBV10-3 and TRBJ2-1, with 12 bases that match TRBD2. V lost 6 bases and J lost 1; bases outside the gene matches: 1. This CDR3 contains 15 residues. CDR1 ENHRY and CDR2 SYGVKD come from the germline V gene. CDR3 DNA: TGTGCCATCAGCGGACTAGCGGGGTCCTACAATGAGCAGTTCTTC. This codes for CAISGLAGSYNEQFF.

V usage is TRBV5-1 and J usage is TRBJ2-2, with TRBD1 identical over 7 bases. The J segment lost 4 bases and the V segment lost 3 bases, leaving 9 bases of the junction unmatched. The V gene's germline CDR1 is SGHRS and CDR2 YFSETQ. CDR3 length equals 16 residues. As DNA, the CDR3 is TGCGCCAGCAGCTGGCGACAGGGCACTATCACCGGGGAGCTGTTTTTT. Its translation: CASSWRQGTITGELFF.

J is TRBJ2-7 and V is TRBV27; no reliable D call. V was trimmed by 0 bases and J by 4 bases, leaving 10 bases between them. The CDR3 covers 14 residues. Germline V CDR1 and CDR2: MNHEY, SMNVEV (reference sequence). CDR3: CASSLSVVGYEQYF. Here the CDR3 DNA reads TGTGCCAGCAGTTTATCCGTAGTGGGATACGAGCAGTACTTC.

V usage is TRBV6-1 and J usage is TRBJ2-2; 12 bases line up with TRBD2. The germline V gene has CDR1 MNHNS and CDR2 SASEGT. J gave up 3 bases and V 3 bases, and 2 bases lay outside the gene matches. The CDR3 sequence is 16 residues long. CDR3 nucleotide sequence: TGTGCCAGCAGTGAGCTAGCGGGGGGGCACACCGGGGAGCTGTTTTTT. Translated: CASSELAGGHTGELFF.

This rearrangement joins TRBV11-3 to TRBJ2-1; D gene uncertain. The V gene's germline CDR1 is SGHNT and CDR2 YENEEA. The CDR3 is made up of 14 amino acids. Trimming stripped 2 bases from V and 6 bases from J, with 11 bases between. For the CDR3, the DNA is TGTGCCAGCAGCTTATCCGCCGTTACCAATGAGCAGTTCTTC. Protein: CASSLSAVTNEQFF.

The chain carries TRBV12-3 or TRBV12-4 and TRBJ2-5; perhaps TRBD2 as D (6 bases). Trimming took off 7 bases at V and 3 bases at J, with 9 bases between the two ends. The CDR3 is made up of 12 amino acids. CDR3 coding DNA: TGTGCCAGCACCCGGACTAAAGAGACCCAGTACTTC. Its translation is CASTRTKETQYF.

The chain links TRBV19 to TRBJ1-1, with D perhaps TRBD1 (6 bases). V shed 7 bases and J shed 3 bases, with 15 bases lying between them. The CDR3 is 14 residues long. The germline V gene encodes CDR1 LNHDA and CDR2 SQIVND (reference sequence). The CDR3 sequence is CASTNRALHTEAFF. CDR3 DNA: TGTGCCAGTACCAACAGGGCTCTTCACACTGAAGCTTTCTTT.

This chain's CDR3 is CASSFRTSGGKNEQFF. For the CDR3, the DNA is TGTGCCAGCAGCTTCCGGACTAGCGGGGGTAAGAATGAGCAGTTCTTC. The chain couples TRBV5-6 to TRBJ2-1; 13 bases align to TRBD2. Germline lookup yields CDR1 SGHDT and CDR2 YYEEEE. With V trimmed by 2 bases and J by 7 bases, 6 bases remained unmatched. The CDR3 has 16 amino acids.

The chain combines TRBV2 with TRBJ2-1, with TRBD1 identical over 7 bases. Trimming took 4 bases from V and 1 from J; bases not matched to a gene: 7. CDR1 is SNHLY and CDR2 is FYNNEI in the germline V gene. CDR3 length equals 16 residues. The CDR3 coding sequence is TGTGCCAGCAGTGGACTTCTGGGACAGTCCTACAATGAGCAGTTCTTC. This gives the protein CASSGLLGQSYNEQFF.

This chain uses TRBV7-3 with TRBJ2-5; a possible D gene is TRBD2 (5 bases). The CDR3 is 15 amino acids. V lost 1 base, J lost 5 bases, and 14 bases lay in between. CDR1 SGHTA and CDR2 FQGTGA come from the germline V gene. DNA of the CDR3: TGTGCCAGCAGCTTAAGTGGACTTAAGGCGGAGACCCAGTACTTC. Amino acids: CASSLSGLKAETQYF.

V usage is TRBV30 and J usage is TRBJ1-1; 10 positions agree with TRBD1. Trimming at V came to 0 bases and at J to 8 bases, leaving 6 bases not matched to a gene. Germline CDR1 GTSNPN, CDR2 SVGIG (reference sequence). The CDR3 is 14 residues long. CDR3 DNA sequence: TGTGCCTGGAGTGTATGGGGACAGGGGTTGGAAGCTTTCTTT. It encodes CAWSVWGQGLEAFF.

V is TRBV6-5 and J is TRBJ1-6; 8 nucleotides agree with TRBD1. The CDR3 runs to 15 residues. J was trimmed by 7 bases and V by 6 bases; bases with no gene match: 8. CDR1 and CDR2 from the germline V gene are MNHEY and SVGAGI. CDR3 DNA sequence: TGTGCCAGCAGAAGATCCGGGACAGGAAATTCACCCCTCCACTTT. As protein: CASRRSGTGNSPLHF.

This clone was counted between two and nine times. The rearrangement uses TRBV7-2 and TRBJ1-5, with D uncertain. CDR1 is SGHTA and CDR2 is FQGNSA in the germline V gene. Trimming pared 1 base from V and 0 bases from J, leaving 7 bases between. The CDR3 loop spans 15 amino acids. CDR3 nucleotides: TGTGCCAGCAGCTTAGTTCACGGTAGCAATCAGCCCCAGCATTTT. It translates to CASSLVHGSNQPQHF. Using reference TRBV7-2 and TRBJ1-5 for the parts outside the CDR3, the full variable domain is GAGVSQSPSNKVTEKGKDVELRCDPISGHTALYWYRQSLGQGLEFLIYFQGNSAPDKSGLPSDRFSAERTGGSVSTLTIQRTQQEDSAVYLCASSLVHGSNQPQHFGDGTRLSIL.

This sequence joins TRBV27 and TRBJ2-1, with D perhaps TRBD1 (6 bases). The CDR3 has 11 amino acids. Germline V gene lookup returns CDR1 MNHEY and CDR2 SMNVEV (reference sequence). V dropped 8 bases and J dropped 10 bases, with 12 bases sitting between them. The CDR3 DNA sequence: TGTGCCAGCCAGTATGGGGGCGAGCAGTTCTTC. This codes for CASQYGGEQFF.

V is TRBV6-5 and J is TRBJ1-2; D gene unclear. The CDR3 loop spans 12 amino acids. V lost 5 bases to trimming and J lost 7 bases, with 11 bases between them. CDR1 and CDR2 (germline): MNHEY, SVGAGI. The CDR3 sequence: CASSMPSGGYTF. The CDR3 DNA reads TGTGCCAGCAGTATGCCCTCGGGTGGCTACACCTTC.

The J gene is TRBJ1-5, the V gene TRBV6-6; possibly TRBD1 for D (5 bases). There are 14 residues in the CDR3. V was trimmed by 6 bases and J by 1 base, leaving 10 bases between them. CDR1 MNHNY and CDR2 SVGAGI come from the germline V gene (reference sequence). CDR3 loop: CASSPTVSNQPQHF. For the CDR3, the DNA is TGTGCCAGCAGCCCGACAGTAAGCAATCAGCCCCAGCATTTT.